The 26 T cell receptor beta chains given below trace back to one sample, sequenced in a study of tissue T cells after allogeneic stem cell transplantation. Repertoires were generated with immunoSEQ multiplex PCR, while TCRdb's copy carries only in-frame clones and drops some. The sample lists some 22,000 clones; 72% were seen once. The sample taken for sequencing was spleen. Every receptor here comes from a female BALB/c mouse in good health. MHC haplotype here: H2-d.

This clone was seen once. Germline and genes here are mouse. With the read ending 1 residue before the CDR3 end, the germline J gene is used to fill in that end. The chain recombines TRBV31 with TRBJ2-1; D is perhaps TRBD1 or TRBD2 (5 bases each). Trimming stripped 0 bases from V and 3 bases from J, with 6 bases between. The germline V gene encodes CDR1 GKSSPN and CDR2 SITVG. This CDR3 spans 13 amino acids. CDR3 sequence: CAWSLGVYAEQFF. The part of the CDR3 DNA that was read is TGTGCCTGGAGTCTGGGGGTCTATGCTGAGCAGTTC.

Notes on this clone: These gene names are mouse names. The read gets to within 1 residue of the CDR3 end, and the germline J gene fills in the rest. Different DNA sequences within this sample yield the same CDR3. The chain is built from TRBV1 and TRBJ1-4, with TRBD1 identical over 7 bases. V lost 1 base and J lost 1; bases outside the gene matches: 0. Germline lookup yields CDR1 NSQYPW and CDR2 LRSPGD (reference sequence). The CDR3 spans 15 residues. The sequenced part of the CDR3 DNA is TGCACCTGCAGTGCAGGGACAGGTTCCAACGAAAGATTATTT. Amino acid sequence: CTCSAGTGSNERLF. The whole CDR3 region reads CTCSAGTGSNERLFF.

A note on this clone: Here the gene names and germline are mouse. The read stops 1 residue short of the end of the CDR3; the missing end is completed from the germline J gene. The chain combines TRBV29 with TRBJ1-4; 9 bases align to TRBD1. The V gene end was trimmed by 6 bases and the J gene end by 0 bases; junction bases not matched to a gene: 2. CDR3 length: 15 amino acids. From germline, CDR1 is MSHET and CDR2 SYDVDS. The covered CDR3 bases are TGTGCTAGCAGGACAGGGGGTATTTCCAACGAAAGATTATTT. Translating it yields CASRTGGISNERLF. The entire CDR3 protein is CASRTGGISNERLFF.

Comments on this clone: The gene names given are mouse names. The CDR3 goes on 1 residue after the read ends, and that part is filled in from the germline J gene. V and J are TRBV13-1 and TRBJ2-3; D gene uncertain. The germline gives CDR1 NSHNY, CDR2 SYGAGN. The CDR3 runs to 12 residues. The V end was cut by 2 bases, the J end by 1 base, with 2 bases between. The CDR3 loop reads CASSEGAETLYF. The DNA read from the CDR3 is TGTGCCAGCAGTGAGGGTGCAGAAACGCTGTAT.

Notes on this clone: Gene names are the mouse ones. The read ends 1 residue early relative to the CDR3; the germline J gene fills the gap. This chain links TRBV24 with TRBJ1-3; D is uncertain. CDR1 and CDR2 from the germline V gene are KGHTA and FRNEEI. Trimming removed 0 bases at V and 0 bases at J, with 9 bases between. The CDR3 is made up of 16 amino acids. The CDR3 is CASSLYQENSGNTLYF. CDR3 DNA (partial): TGTGCCAGCAGTCTGTATCAGGAAAATTCTGGAAATACGCTCTAT.

Comments on this clone: Mouse germline and gene names are used. From the germline J gene comes the end of the CDR3, since the read stops 1 residue before it. The chain is built from TRBV5 and TRBJ2-5, with 12 bases identical to TRBD2. V trimming: 1 base; J trimming: 2 bases; junction bases outside the gene matches: 1. Per germline, CDR1 LGHNA and CDR2 YNLKQL (reference sequence). This CDR3 comprises 16 residues. CDR3 sequence: CASSQGTGGVQDTQYF. The sequenced CDR3 bases are TGTGCCAGCAGCCAAGGGACTGGGGGGGTCCAAGACACCCAGTAC.

With respect to this clone: Germline and genes here are mouse. The read halts 1 residue ahead of the CDR3 end, with the missing end drawn from the germline J gene. The rearrangement uses TRBV13-1 and TRBJ2-3, with D uncertain. Trimming removed 3 bases at V and 0 bases at J, with 2 bases between. The CDR3 consists of 12 residues. Germline V lookup: CDR1 NSHNY, CDR2 SYGAGN. CDR3 DNA, as far as it was read: TGTGCCAGCAGTGGGAGTGCAGAAACGCTGTAT. Its translation: CASSGSAETLY. The entire CDR3 protein reads CASSGSAETLYF.

On this clone: Here the gene names and germline are mouse. With the read ending 1 residue before the CDR3 end, the germline J gene is used to fill in that end. The chain links TRBV13-1 to TRBJ2-3, with 8 positions matching TRBD2. Germline CDR1 and CDR2: NSHNY and SYGAGN. V trimming: 1 base; J trimming: 2 bases; junction bases outside the gene matches: 9. The CDR3 spans 17 residues. The CDR3 DNA, read in part, is TGTGCCAGCAGTGATTGCTGGGGGGTGGATGATGCAGAAACGCTGTAT. It is translated as CASSDCWGVDDAETLY. The full CDR3 protein is CASSDCWGVDDAETLYF.

Of note for this clone: Gene names are mouse gene names. The read is 1 residue too short to cover the CDR3 end, so that end is filled in from the germline J gene. The V gene is TRBV19, the J gene TRBJ1-1; D is possibly TRBD1 (6 bases). Trimming cost V 0 bases and J 5 bases, with 8 bases left between them. The CDR3 loop spans 13 amino acids. Germline CDR1 and CDR2: FNHDT and SITEND (reference sequence). CDR3 protein: CASSIGRGTEVFF. Partial CDR3 DNA: TGTGCCAGCAGTATAGGGAGGGGGACAGAAGTCTTC.

About this clone itself: Any gene name here is a mouse gene name. The CDR3 is cut off 1 residue early in the read; its end comes from the germline J gene. V usage is TRBV4 and J usage is TRBJ2-5; 10 bases align to TRBD2. V lost 5 bases and J lost 3; bases outside the gene matches: 2. The CDR3 totals 14 residues. Germline CDR1 reads LGHDT; CDR2 reads YNNKQL (reference sequence). The DNA read from the CDR3 is TGTGCCAGCAGCCACTGGGGGGGTCAAGACACCCAGTAC. Protein sequence: CASSHWGGQDTQY. The entire CDR3 protein reads CASSHWGGQDTQYF.

Comment on this clone: Mouse gene names and germline throughout. The observed sequence ends 1 residue before the CDR3 terminus, with the missing tail filled in from the germline J gene. Other DNA sequences in this sample translate to the same CDR3. This chain connects TRBV19 to TRBJ1-3; 7 nucleotides align to TRBD1. With 2 bases clipped from V and 2 bases from J, the junction kept 1 base outside the gene matches. This CDR3 has 14 residues. Per the germline V gene, CDR1 is FNHDT and CDR2 is SITEND (reference sequence). CDR3 DNA, as far as it was read: TGTGCCAGCAGTATTACAGGGGCTGGAAATACGCTCTAT. This codes for CASSITGAGNTLY. The entire CDR3 protein is CASSITGAGNTLYF.

A note on this clone: Each gene name is a mouse one. The read ends 1 residue before the CDR3 terminus; that terminus is restored from the germline J gene. The V gene is TRBV29, the J gene TRBJ2-7; TRBD2 matches at 7 bases. CDR1 is MSHET and CDR2 is SYDVDS in the germline V gene. This CDR3 has 11 residues. J gave up 7 bases and V 3 bases, and 0 bases lay outside the gene matches. The DNA read from the CDR3 is TGTGCTAGCAGTTTTGGGGGGGAACAGTAC. Translating gives CASSFGGEQY. The whole CDR3 region reads CASSFGGEQYF.

This clone occurred a few times. These gene names are mouse names. The read gets to within 1 residue of the CDR3 end, and the germline J gene fills in the rest. The chain combines TRBV4 with TRBJ2-7, with D possibly matching TRBD1 (6 bases). V lost 3 bases and J 7 bases, leaving 10 bases between the germline ends. From germline, CDR1 is LGHDT and CDR2 YNNKQL (reference sequence). The CDR3 spans 12 residues. The covered CDR3 bases are TGTGCCAGCAGCTATGCAGGGGTGGAACAGTAC. It yields the protein CASSYAGVEQY. Given in full, the CDR3 is CASSYAGVEQYF.

About this clone itself: The gene names given are mouse names. The CDR3 end falls 1 residue outside the read, so it is completed with the germline J gene. The chain has TRBV13-1 and TRBJ2-1; a weak D match, TRBD2 (7 bases). The CDR3 length is 14 residues. CDR1 is NSHNY and CDR2 is SYGAGN in the germline V gene. The V end was cut by 0 bases, the J end by 7 bases, with 11 bases between. The DNA read from the CDR3 is TGTGCCAGCAGTGATGGGGGGGCGCGAGCTGAGCAGTTC. Protein product: CASSDGGARAEQF. The whole CDR3 protein is CASSDGGARAEQFF.

This clone has more than one count but fewer than ten. Gene and germline names: mouse. Read data end 1 residue before the CDR3 end; the end is taken from the germline J gene. The rearrangement uses TRBV5 and TRBJ1-3, with a possible D match to TRBD1 (6 bases). V was cut by 1 base and J by 4 bases, with 8 bases left in between. CDR1 is LGHNA and CDR2 is YNLKQL in the germline V gene (reference sequence). This CDR3 region has 14 residues. The DNA read from the CDR3 is TGTGCCAGCAGCCAAGCAGGGGTCGGAAATACGCTCTAT. Encoded protein: CASSQAGVGNTLY. The entire CDR3 reads CASSQAGVGNTLYF.

The sample holds one count of this clone. Mouse gene names apply. The read ends 1 residue early relative to the CDR3; the germline J gene fills the gap. J is TRBJ2-4 and V is TRBV4; 14 bases agree with TRBD2. The V segment lost 5 bases and the J segment 3 bases; nucleotides outside the gene matches: 4. This CDR3 has 16 amino acids. Germline CDR1 reads LGHDT; CDR2 reads YNNKQL (reference sequence). CDR3 DNA (partial): TGTGCCAGCAGCCGGGGACTGGGGGGGCGGCAAAACACCTTGTAC. Translation gives CASSRGLGGRQNTLY. The full CDR3 protein is CASSRGLGGRQNTLYF. Full variable domain (outside the CDR3, taken from reference TRBV4 and TRBJ2-4): ETAVFQTPNYHVTQVGNEVSFNCKQTLGHDTMYWYKQDSKKLLKIMFSYNNKQLIVNETVPRRFSPQSSDKAHLNLRIKSVEPEDSAVYLCASSRGLGGRQNTLYFGAGTRLSVL.

In regard to this clone: Gene names denote mouse genes. The sample carries other DNA sequences with the same CDR3. The CDR3 loop is CTCSAEGYNSPLYF. The DNA read from the CDR3 is TGCACCTGCAGTGCAGAGGGGTATAATTCGCCCCTCTAC. The V and J genes are TRBV1 and TRBJ1-6; D unresolved. The read ends 1 residue early relative to the CDR3; the germline J gene fills the gap. TRBJ1-6 is sorted into the ORF group, with uncertain function. The CDR3 is made up of 14 amino acids. In germline, CDR1 is NSQYPW, CDR2 LRSPGD (reference sequence). Trimming removed 0 bases from V and 4 bases from J, with 4 bases in between.

A word on this clone: The genes are named according to mouse. Read coverage stops 1 residue before the CDR3 terminus; the germline J gene supplies the remainder. This chain uses TRBV1 with TRBJ1-2; TRBD1 aligns across 8 bases. CDR1 and CDR2 from the germline V gene are NSQYPW and LRSPGD (reference sequence). J lost 2 bases, V lost 2 bases, and 4 bases had no gene match. The CDR3 sequence is 15 residues long. Partial CDR3 DNA: TGCACCTGCAGTGCACACAGGGGGAAGAACTCCGACTACACC. It translates to CTCSAHRGKNSDYT. The CDR3 as a whole reads CTCSAHRGKNSDYTF. The variable domain in full, completed from reference TRBV1 and TRBJ1-2, reads VTLLEQNPRWRLVPRGQAVNLRCILKNSQYPWMSWYQQDLQKQLQWLFTLRSPGDKEVKSLPGADYLATRVTDTELRLQVANMSQGRTLYCTCSAHRGKNSDYTFGSGTRLLVI.

Points on this clone: Sequence at one end of the junction differs from germline and may be a read error. Mouse gene names and germline throughout. The DNA ends 1 residue before the CDR3 does, and the rest of the CDR3 is filled in from the germline J gene. The gene calls are TRBV13-2 and TRBJ2-1; D tentatively fits TRBD1 or TRBD2 (5 bases each). The CDR3 covers 14 residues. Germline CDR1 is NNHNN and CDR2 is SYGAGS (reference sequence). CDR3 sequence: CASSDARGRAEQFF. The sequenced part of the CDR3 DNA is TGTGCCAGCAGTGATGCTCGGGGGAGAGCTGAGCAGTTC.

This clone was seen more than once but under ten times. Any gene name here is a mouse gene name. The missing CDR3 end, 1 residue past where the read stops, is filled in from the germline J gene. This chain uses TRBV31 with TRBJ2-7; 8 nucleotides match TRBD2. CDR3 length: 15 residues. V shed 0 bases, J shed 0 bases, and the junction held 4 bases outside the gene matches. Germline V lookup: CDR1 GKSSPN, CDR2 SITVG. The CDR3 reads CAWSLRLGSSYEQYF. The sequenced CDR3 bases are TGTGCCTGGAGTCTCCGACTGGGGAGCTCCTATGAACAGTAC.

With respect to this clone: The listed genes are named as in mouse. The read ends 1 residue shy of where the CDR3 ends; the end is completed using the germline J gene. This chain joins TRBV31 and TRBJ2-1, with 9 nucleotides matching TRBD2. CDR3 length equals 15 residues. V was clipped by 1 base and J by 0 bases; unmatched bases: 1. Per germline, CDR1 GKSSPN and CDR2 SITVG. CDR3 bases read: TGTGCCTGGAGTCCTGGGGGGGATAACTATGCTGAGCAGTTC. This gives the protein CAWSPGGDNYAEQF. The full CDR3 is CAWSPGGDNYAEQFF. The full variable domain, its missing parts supplied by reference TRBV31 and TRBJ2-1, is AQTIHQWPVAEIKAVGSPLSLGCTIKGKSSPNLYWYWQATGGTLQQLFYSITVGQVESVVQLNLSASRPKDDQFILSTEKLLLSHSGFYLCAWSPGGDNYAEQFFGPGTRLTVL.

This clone was detected once. The gene symbols are mouse symbols. Read sequence stops 1 residue before the CDR3 end, and the germline J gene provides the missing end. V gene TRBV2 combines with J gene TRBJ2-2; D is perhaps TRBD2 (7 bases). Germline lookup yields CDR1 LGHNA and CDR2 YSYQKL. The CDR3 has 16 amino acids. V lost 0 bases and J 4 bases, leaving 12 bases between the germline ends. CDR3 bases read: TGTGCCAGCAGCCAAGACTGGGGGCAGGGCACCGGGCAGCTCTAC. Its translation is CASSQDWGQGTGQLY. The whole CDR3 is CASSQDWGQGTGQLYF.

Comments on this clone: Genes and germline come from the mouse. The covered CDR3 bases are TGTGGTGCTAAGACAGGGGGCGCAAACGAAAGATTATTT. Translated, it gives CGAKTGGANERLF. The full CDR3 reads CGAKTGGANERLFF. V and J are TRBV20 and TRBJ1-4; 10 bases are shared with TRBD1. Read coverage stops 1 residue before the CDR3 terminus; the germline J gene supplies the remainder. The CDR3 has 14 amino acids. Losses at the gene ends were 4 bases for V and 5 bases for J; bases not matched to a gene: 4. Per germline, CDR1 GFQATS and CDR2 STVNSAI.

Regarding this clone: Gene names and germline match the mouse. The CDR3 end lies 1 residue beyond the end of the read and is filled in from the germline J gene. The rearrangement links TRBV4 to TRBJ2-1, with no clear D. The germline V gene encodes CDR1 LGHDT and CDR2 YNNKQL (reference sequence). This CDR3 contains 9 residues. Trimming removed 10 bases at V and 2 bases at J, with 0 bases between. Incomplete CDR3 DNA: TGTGCCAACTATGCTGAGCAGTTC. This encodes CANYAEQF. The whole CDR3 is CANYAEQFF.

Of note for this clone: Gene labels here are mouse ones. The DNA ends 1 residue before the CDR3 does, and the rest of the CDR3 is filled in from the germline J gene. This sequence joins TRBV19 and TRBJ2-2; 9 bases agree with TRBD2. J was trimmed by 1 base and V by 6 bases; bases with no gene match: 1. The CDR3 has 14 residues. In germline, CDR1 is FNHDT, CDR2 SITEND (reference sequence). The CDR3 protein is CASKTGGNTGQLYF. Partial CDR3 DNA: TGTGCCAGCAAGACTGGGGGAAACACCGGGCAGCTCTAC.

Remarks on this clone: Genes and germline are mouse. Partial CDR3 DNA: TGTGCCAGCAGTGAGGCCTGGAGTAACCAAGACACCCAGTAC. It yields the protein CASSEAWSNQDTQY. The whole CDR3 protein is CASSEAWSNQDTQYF. This chain joins TRBV13-1 and TRBJ2-5; D not resolved. The read finishes 1 residue shy of the CDR3 end, and the germline J gene is used to complete it. The CDR3 is 15 residues long. Trimming removed 2 bases from V and 0 bases from J, with 10 bases in between. CDR1 and CDR2 (germline): NSHNY, SYGAGN.